This TCR beta chain is drawn from a study of cytomegalovirus exposure and HLA in healthy donors. The PCR contained 60 Vbeta and 13 Jbeta primers. Profiled with immunoSEQ multiplex PCR; TCRdb holds only in-frame clones, not every one. Of approximately 110,000 clones listed, roughly 72% were seen once; the top ten hold 4% to 4.5%. There are a few counts of this clone. Sequenced input: PBMCs. This clonotype was sampled from a woman in her 40s in good health and CMV-seropositive.

The CDR3 is CASSRGLAVNTGELFF. The CDR3 region has the DNA TGTGCCAGCAGCCGGGGACTAGCGGTGAACACCGGGGAGCTGTTTTTT. The chain employs TRBV7-6 and TRBJ2-2; the match to TRBD2 covers 11 bases. The CDR3 totals 16 residues. V shed 5 bases and J 1 base; nucleotides not matched to a gene: 3. Germline V gives CDR1 SGHVS, CDR2 FNYEAQ.